This TCR beta chain was sequenced during a study of blood T cell repertoires in COVID-19. Overall study context: Spain, Italy and the United States supplied samples that represented acute and convalescent COVID-19. PBMCs, B-cell-depleted T cells, or T cells provided the cDNA or gDNA that made up the material.

The CDR3 contains 13 residues. Per the original data handling: Reference gene primer amplification gave estimated nucleated cell counts. The data were produced by immunoSEQ multiplex PCR, yet TCRdb's version contains in-frame clones alone and is incomplete. The V and J calls and clone size were taken over from that table, and D and trimming were inferred from the DNA. The profile shows about 350,000 clones, roughly nine tenths of them singletons. The chain has TRBV21-1 and TRBJ2-7; TRBD2 is the table's D call and was not checked against the DNA. TRBV21-1 represents a pseudogene. Sequencing was done on a sample of peripheral blood. The source is an older woman with COVID-19, enrolled during active disease. Here the CDR3 DNA reads TGTGCCAGCAGCAAAGCGCGGGACTACGAGCAGTACTTC. Its translation: CASSKARDYEQYF.